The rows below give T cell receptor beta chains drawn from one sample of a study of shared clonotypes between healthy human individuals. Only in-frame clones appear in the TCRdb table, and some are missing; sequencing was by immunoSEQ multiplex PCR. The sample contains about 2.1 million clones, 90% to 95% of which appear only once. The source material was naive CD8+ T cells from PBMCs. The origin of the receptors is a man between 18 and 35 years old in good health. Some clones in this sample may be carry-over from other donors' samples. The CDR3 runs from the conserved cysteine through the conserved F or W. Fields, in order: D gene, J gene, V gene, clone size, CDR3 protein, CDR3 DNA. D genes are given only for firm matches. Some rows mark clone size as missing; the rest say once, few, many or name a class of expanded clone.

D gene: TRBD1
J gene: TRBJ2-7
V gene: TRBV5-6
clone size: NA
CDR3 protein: CASSLGTGYYEQYF
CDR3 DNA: TGTGCCAGCAGCTTGGGGACAGGATACTACGAGCAGTACTTC

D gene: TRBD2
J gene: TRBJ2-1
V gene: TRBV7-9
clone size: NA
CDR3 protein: CASKGGSYNEQFF
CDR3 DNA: TGTGCCAGCAAGGGCGGGAGCTACAATGAGCAGTTCTTC

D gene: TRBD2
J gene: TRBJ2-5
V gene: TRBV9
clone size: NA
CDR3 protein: CASSVAGGDQETQYF
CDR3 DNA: TGTGCCAGCAGTGTAGCGGGAGGGGACCAAGAGACCCAGTACTTC

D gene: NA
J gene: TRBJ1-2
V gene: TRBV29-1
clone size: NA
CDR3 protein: CSVRDIYGYTF
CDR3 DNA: TGCAGCGTACGGGACATCTATGGCTACACCTTC

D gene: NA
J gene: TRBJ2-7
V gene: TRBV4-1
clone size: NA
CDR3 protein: CASSLVMGTVDYEQYF
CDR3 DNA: TGCGCCAGCAGCCTAGTGATGGGGACCGTAGACTACGAGCAGTACTTC

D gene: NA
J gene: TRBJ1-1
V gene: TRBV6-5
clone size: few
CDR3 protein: CASRAGGYTEAFF
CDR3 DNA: TGTGCCAGCAGGGCCGGGGGATACACTGAAGCTTTCTTT

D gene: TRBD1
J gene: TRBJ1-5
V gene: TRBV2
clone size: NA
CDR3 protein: CASSGAGTGDGQPQHF
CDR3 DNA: TGTGCCAGCAGTGGGGCCGGGACAGGGGATGGTCAGCCCCAGCATTTT

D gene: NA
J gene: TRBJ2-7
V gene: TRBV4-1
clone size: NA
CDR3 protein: CASSQVGSGYEQYF
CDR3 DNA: TGCGCCAGCAGCCAAGTGGGGTCGGGGTACGAGCAGTACTTC

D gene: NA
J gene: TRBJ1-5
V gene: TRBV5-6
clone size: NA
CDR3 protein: CASSLGAGNQPQHF
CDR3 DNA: TGTGCCAGCAGCTTAGGGGCTGGCAATCAGCCCCAGCATTTT

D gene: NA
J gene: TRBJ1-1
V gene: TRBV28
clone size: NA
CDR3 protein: CASSLFLGNTEAFF
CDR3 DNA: TGTGCCAGCAGTTTATTCTTGGGGAACACTGAAGCTTTCTTT

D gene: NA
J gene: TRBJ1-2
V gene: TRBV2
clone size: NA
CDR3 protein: CASASGLRSGYTF
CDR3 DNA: TGTGCCAGTGCATCAGGGCTTCGGAGCGGCTACACCTTC

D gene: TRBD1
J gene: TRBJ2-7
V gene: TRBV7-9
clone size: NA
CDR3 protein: CASSLAGGTYEQYF
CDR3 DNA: TGTGCCAGCAGCTTGGCAGGGGGCACTTACGAGCAGTACTTC

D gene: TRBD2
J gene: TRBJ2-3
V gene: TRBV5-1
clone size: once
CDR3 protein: CASSPELGLARETDTQYF
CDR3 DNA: TGCGCCAGCAGCCCCGAGCTAGGACTAGCGAGGGAGACAGATACGCAGTATTTT

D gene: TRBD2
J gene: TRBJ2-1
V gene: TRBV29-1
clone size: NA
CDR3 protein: CSVLAGGNNEQFF
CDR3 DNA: TGCAGCGTGTTAGCGGGAGGGAACAATGAGCAGTTCTTC

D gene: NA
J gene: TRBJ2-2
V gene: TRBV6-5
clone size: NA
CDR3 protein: CASSYGRGELFF
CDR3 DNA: TGTGCCAGCAGTTACGGGCGGGGGGAGCTGTTTTTT

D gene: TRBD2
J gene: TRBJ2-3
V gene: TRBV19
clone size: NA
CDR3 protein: CASSGRESADTQYF
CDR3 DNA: TGTGCCAGTAGTGGGCGGGAGAGTGCAGATACGCAGTATTTT

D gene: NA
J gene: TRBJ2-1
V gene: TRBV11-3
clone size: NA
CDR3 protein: CASSRRTDNNEQFF
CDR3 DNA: TGTGCCAGCAGCCGGAGGACGGATAACAATGAGCAGTTCTTC

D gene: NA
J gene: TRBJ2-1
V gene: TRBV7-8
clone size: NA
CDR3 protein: CASSLALAEVYNEQFF
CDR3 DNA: TGTGCCAGCAGCTTAGCATTAGCGGAGGTATACAATGAGCAGTTCTTC

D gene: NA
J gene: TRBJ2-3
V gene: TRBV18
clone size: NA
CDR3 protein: CASSPQLAATSDTQYF
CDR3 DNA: TGTGCCAGCTCACCACAATTAGCGGCTACTTCAGATACGCAGTATTTT

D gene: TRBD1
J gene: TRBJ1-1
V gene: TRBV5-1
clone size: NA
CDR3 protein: CASSLDRGPEAFF
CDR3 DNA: TGCGCCAGCAGCTTAGACAGGGGCCCTGAAGCTTTCTTT

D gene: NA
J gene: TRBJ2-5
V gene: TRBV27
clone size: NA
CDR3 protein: CASSLGAQETQYF
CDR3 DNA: TGTGCCAGCAGTTTAGGGGCACAAGAGACCCAGTACTTC

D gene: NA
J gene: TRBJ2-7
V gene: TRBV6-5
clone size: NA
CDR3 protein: CASSSGDGTYEQYF
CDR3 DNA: TGTGCCAGCAGTTCAGGAGACGGAACCTACGAGCAGTACTTC

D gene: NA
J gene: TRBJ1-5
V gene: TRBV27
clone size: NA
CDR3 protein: CASSLSIGEKNQPQHF
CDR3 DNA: TGTGCCAGCAGTTTATCGATAGGGGAAAAGAATCAGCCCCAGCATTTT

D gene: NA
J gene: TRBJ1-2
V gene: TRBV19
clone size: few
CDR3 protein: CASSMGLNTWDGYTF
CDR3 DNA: TGTGCCAGTAGTATGGGCTTGAACACTTGGGATGGCTACACCTTC